The entry that follows covers one T cell receptor beta chain sequence. Its antigen is unidentified. Researchers prepared the TRB cDNA libraries using 5' RACE with UMI labels. TCRdb re-called the 5' RACE reads and catalogs CDR3 proteins one per entry, DNA excluded. This sample's table reports around 140,000 distinct CDR3 sequences. The data belong to a study of CXCR3-negative and CXCR3-positive naive CD8 T cells. Germline-derived CDR1 and CDR2 are MGHRA and YSYEKL. The CDR3 extends over 15 amino acids. Study-wide results and limits: A higher hydrophobicity marked the TRB CDR3s of CXCR3-positive naive cells versus CXCR3-negative naive cells.

This chain connects TRBV4-1 to TRBJ2-7; TCRdb designates TRBD2, a call that cannot be tested without DNA. The clonotype comes from a human donor in good health. Some clones in this sample may be carry-over from other donors' samples. The sequenced sample was naive CXCR3+ CD8+ T cells from blood. Sample subset: CD45RO-CCR7+CD27+CD95- naive CD8+ T cells expressing CXCR3 (TNR3+). CDR3 sequence reads: CASSPSSGSGYEQYF.